What follows is one T cell receptor beta chain and its context. As yet, its antigen is unknown. Production of TCR beta cDNA relied on 5'RACE template switching with UMIs. Following a re-call of the 5' RACE reads, TCRdb has one entry per CDR3 protein and lacks DNA. This table holds 350,000 to 450,000 distinct CDR3 sequences. Germline CDR1 reads LNHDA; CDR2 reads SQIVND (reference sequence). The CDR3 is 13 residues long. These data are taken from a study of T cells expressing NK-cell markers. Study-level background: Sequencing covered eight donors, seven HCMV-seropositive and one seronegative. Overall study results and limits: Clarity on HCMV specificity was lacking for the expanded NKG2C+ T cell clones. These clonotypes also led the CD3+CD56-NKG2C+ fraction in several donors.

The receptor was isolated from a man aged 18-69 years in good health. Specimen: blood T cells: a sorted CD56 or NKG2C T cell subset, CD4+ or CD8+ T cells, or bulk PBMC T cells (not recorded which). The chain recombines TRBV19 with TRBJ2-2; TCRdb calls TRBD2, which cannot be checked without DNA. CDR3 protein: CASTPSPTGELFF.